The 8 T cell receptor beta chains listed next were all sequenced from one sample in a study of shared clonotypes between healthy human individuals. Libraries were prepared by immunoSEQ multiplex PCR; TCRdb keeps only in-frame clonotypes and omits some of them. Of hundreds of thousands of clones listed, 80% to 95% were seen once; the top ten hold 24%. Naive CD8 cells were CD45RO-negative, positively selected for CCR7, excluding terminally differentiated effector memory CD45RA+ cells. Source material: naive CD8+ T cells sorted from blood. The receptors originated from a man under 40 in good health.

This sequence joins TRBV11-2 and TRBJ2-1; no reliable D call. Per germline, CDR1 SGHAT and CDR2 FQNNGV. V lost 0 bases and J 7 bases, leaving 13 bases between the germline ends. There are 15 residues in the CDR3. This CDR3 is CASSLEALGWNEQFF. CDR3 nucleotide sequence: TGTGCCAGCAGCTTAGAAGCGCTCGGTTGGAATGAGCAGTTCTTC.

The rearrangement uses TRBV4-3 and TRBJ2-7; 7 nucleotides align to TRBD1. The germline gives CDR1 LGHNA, CDR2 YSLEER. This CDR3 has 15 residues. With V trimmed by 2 bases and J by 4 bases, 8 bases remained unmatched. The CDR3 coding sequence is TGCGCCAGCAGCCAACTGACAGGGAAGGGTTACGAGCAGTACTTC. It is translated as CASSQLTGKGYEQYF.

The chain is built from TRBV4-1 and TRBJ2-6; the match to TRBD2 covers 9 bases. CDR3 size: 18 residues. In germline, CDR1 is MGHRA, CDR2 YSYEKL. Trimming at V came to 4 bases and at J to 0 bases, leaving 7 bases not matched to a gene. The chain's CDR3 is CASSPRLAEDSGANVLTF. Written as DNA, the CDR3 is TGCGCCAGCAGCCCGAGACTAGCGGAGGACTCTGGGGCCAACGTCCTGACTTTC.

This clone was recorded at least ten times. As DNA, the CDR3 is TGCGCCAGCACCCCGGGGGTAGGCGGGGCCAACGTCCTGACTTTC. It specifies CASTPGVGGANVLTF. The chain joins TRBV4-3 to TRBJ2-6; possible D gene TRBD2, 6 bases. The ends were cut back, 7 bases at V and 4 bases at J, with 14 bases in the middle. The CDR3 sequence is 15 residues long. CDR1 and CDR2 (germline): LGHNA, YSLEER.

The CDR3 coding sequence is TGCGCCAGCAGTGACAGGGTCCCGTACAATGAGCAGTTCTTC. Translation gives CASSDRVPYNEQFF. This chain connects TRBV10-2 to TRBJ2-1; D possibly corresponds to TRBD1 (5 bases). The germline CDR1 and CDR2 sequences are WSHSY and SAAADI. The CDR3 spans 14 residues. V lost 3 bases and J 4 bases, leaving 10 bases between the germline ends.

This rearrangement joins TRBV6-1 to TRBJ2-3; TRBD2 matches 7 bases. The germline gives CDR1 MNHNS, CDR2 SASEGT. J lost 0 bases, V lost 5 bases, and 5 bases had no gene match. There are 15 residues in the CDR3. CDR3 DNA: TGTGCCAGCAGTTCCGCGCGGGGGAGCACAGATACGCAGTATTTT. Translated, it gives CASSSARGSTDTQYF.

The chain carries TRBV7-6 and TRBJ2-1; D may be TRBD2 (6 bases). CDR3 length: 16 amino acids. Germline CDR1 reads SGHVS; CDR2 reads FNYEAQ. V was shortened by 5 bases and J by 0 bases, with 14 bases between the two germline ends. CDR3 coding DNA: TGTGCCAGCAGCCTCTCTGGGGGGAGCTCCTACAATGAGCAGTTCTTC. Translated: CASSLSGGSSYNEQFF.

This clone was observed a single time. This same CDR3 is encoded by further DNA sequences in the sample. The chain couples TRBV7-2 to TRBJ2-7; D uncertain. The CDR3 is made up of 12 amino acids. Trimming stripped 1 base from V and 4 bases from J, with 5 bases between. Germline-derived CDR1 and CDR2 are SGHTA and FQGNSA. This CDR3 reads CASSLGVYEQYF. CDR3 sequence (DNA): TGTGCCAGCAGCTTAGGGGTGTACGAGCAGTACTTC.